The subject of this entry is one T cell receptor (beta chain). These data are taken from a study of blood T cell repertoires in COVID-19. Study overall: Acute-phase and convalescent COVID-19 samples originated in the United States, Italy and Spain. Sources were T cells, B-cell-depleted T cells, or PBMCs; the material itself was cDNA or gDNA.

The CDR3 has 14 amino acids. The germline CDR1 and CDR2 sequences are MNHEY and SMNVEV (reference sequence). V lost 5 bases and J lost 7, with 14 bases in between. Original data processing: Amplification with reference gene primers provided the estimates of nucleated cell counts. Libraries were prepared by immunoSEQ multiplex PCR; TCRdb keeps only in-frame clonotypes and omits some of them. V, J and clone size derive from that table, while D and trimming were established from the DNA sequence. The table has 71,000 or so clones, about 79% seen once; the top ten hold roughly 27%. The rearrangement uses TRBV27 and TRBJ1-4; D is ambiguous. The material sequenced was peripheral blood. The TCR was taken from a man in his 70s with acute or convalescent COVID-19. The CDR3 region has the DNA TGTGCCAGCAGTCCGATGCCGGTGCTTGAAAAACTGTTTTTT. It encodes CASSPMPVLEKLFF.